The present TCR beta chain was sequenced within a study of control samples from healthy donors and cancer patients. Method: immunoSEQ multiplex PCR; TCRdb's copy keeps in-frame clones and lacks some. The sample shows about 60,000 clones, about 96% of them seen only once. The V end was cut by 4 bases, the J end by 3 bases, with 6 bases between. This CDR3 has 12 amino acids. Germline V CDR1 and CDR2: SGHTA, FQGNSA. The rearrangement uses TRBV7-2 and TRBJ2-5; D unresolved. Sequenced: blood. This receptor was obtained from a young woman in good health. CDR3 DNA sequence: TGTGCCAGCAGCTACCAAAAAGAGACCCAGTACTTC. Residues: CASSYQKETQYF.